This TCR beta chain was documented in a study of blood T cells in healthy people across ages. Alongside a J-beta primer mix, a sample-barcoded 5' primer served in a second PCR lasting roughly 6 to 12 cycles. All samples yielded 2.5 million or more CDR3-containing paired-end reads. TCRdb reprocessed the 5' RACE reads via MiXCR and lists one record per CDR3 protein. The sample carries some 850,000 distinct CDR3 sequences, more than 25% recorded once. This CDR3 contains 16 residues. Germline CDR1 reads DFQATT; CDR2 reads SNEGSKA (reference sequence). The J segment lost 8 bases and the V segment lost 6 bases, leaving 11 bases of the junction unmatched. In each sample, at least 7 million PBMCs were isolated. The sample also formed part of further work on T cells of mothers and their children. From that second work: At a sensitivity of roughly 100 clones per million clonotypes, no persistent microchimeric T cell clones appeared.

The TCR was taken from a boy between 10 and 17 years old in good health. The gene calls are TRBV20-1 and TRBJ2-1, with TRBD2 matching over 15 bases. Sequencing was done on a sample of blood. The CDR3 protein is CSAARTSGGAGDEQFF. The CDR3 nucleotides read TGCAGTGCGGCAAGGACTAGCGGGGGGGCCGGCGATGAGCAGTTCTTC.